These 9 T cell receptor beta chains were all obtained from the same sample, sequenced in a study of T cells in Graves' hyperthyroidism and ophthalmopathy. RNA transcripts were the template for amplifying TCR beta CDR3 regions. The HTBI primer set served for first-round RT-PCR of the TCR CDR3. One entry per CDR3 protein results from TCRdb running MiXCR on the multiplex PCR reads. The sample has roughly 500,000 distinct CDR3 sequences; about 15% are singletons. The sequencing sample was made of blood. The receptors were gathered from a woman aged 25 to 39 with Graves' hyperthyroidism that later progressed to Graves' ophthalmopathy.

The chain joins TRBV2 to TRBJ2-7; D call uncertain. The CDR3 length is 12 residues. Germline V gene sequence: CDR1 SNHLY, CDR2 FYNNEI. Trimming cost V 5 bases and J 3 bases, with 8 bases left between them. In DNA form, the CDR3 reads TGTGCCAGCAGTCCCTACCGCTACGAGCAGTACTTC. Its translation is CASSPYRYEQYF.

This clonotype was seen ten or more times. For the CDR3, the DNA is TGTGCCAGCAGCCAGGGACAGGACGCCTACAATGAGCAGTTCTTC. The encoded protein is CASSQGQDAYNEQFF. This chain joins TRBV7-9 and TRBJ2-1; 8 bases are a match to TRBD1. Germline loops: CDR1 SEHNR, CDR2 FQNEAQ (reference sequence). V was pared by 5 bases and J by 2 bases, with 5 bases of the junction left unmatched. This CDR3 spans 15 amino acids.

This clonotype was found many times. The rearrangement links TRBV28 to TRBJ1-5; D gene ambiguous. V gave up 8 bases and J gave up 0 bases, with 17 bases separating them. This CDR3 is built from 16 residues. Germline loops: CDR1 MDHEN, CDR2 SYDVKM. As DNA, the CDR3 is TGTGCCAGCGACCCTGGGGAGGGTTATAGCAATCAGCCCCAGCATTTT. The encoded protein is CASDPGEGYSNQPQHF.

The table lists this clonotype with many counts. The chain uses TRBV9 and TRBJ2-3; D is perhaps TRBD1 or TRBD2 (5 bases each). V was clipped by 4 bases and J by 2 bases, with 17 bases between them. The CDR3 has 16 amino acids. Looked up from germline, CDR1 is SGDLS and CDR2 is YYNGEE. CDR3 bases: TGTGCCAGCAGCTCTACCGGGACCCCGCCCACAGATACGCAGTATTTT. This sequence encodes CASSSTGTPPTDTQYF.

This clonotype was counted at least ten times. The chain couples TRBV2 to TRBJ1-1; 7 bases are shared with TRBD1. This CDR3 contains 15 residues. V was clipped by 6 bases and J by 0 bases; unmatched bases: 7. Germline V gives CDR1 SNHLY, CDR2 FYNNEI. The CDR3 coding sequence is TGTGCCAGCAGAACCGGGGACAGCCTGAACACTGAAGCTTTCTTT. Translated: CASRTGDSLNTEAFF.

The chain couples TRBV6-2 or TRBV6-3 to TRBJ2-6, with unresolved D. Per the germline V gene, CDR1 is MNHEY and CDR2 is SVGEGT. Deletions cut 5 bases from V and 1 base from J, with 21 bases between. There are 19 residues in the CDR3. The CDR3 region has the DNA TGTGCCAGCAGTCCCTTGGTCACGTCAGGCGCTTCTGGGGCCAACGTCCTGACTTTC. Its translation: CASSPLVTSGASGANVLTF.

The table lists this clonotype with many counts. The chain is built from TRBV11-3 and TRBJ1-6; TRBD1 is a possible D gene (5 bases). V was pared by 5 bases and J by 8 bases, with 16 bases between. The CDR3 totals 15 residues. The V gene's germline CDR1 is SGHNT and CDR2 YENEEA. CDR3 protein: CASSRLRGSDSPLHF. The CDR3 nucleotides read TGTGCCAGCAGCCGTCTTAGGGGAAGTGATTCACCCCTCCACTTT.

The table lists this clonotype with many counts. The V and J genes are TRBV27 and TRBJ2-3; 10 positions match TRBD2. CDR3 length: 20 residues. Germline loops: CDR1 MNHEY, CDR2 SMNVEV (reference sequence). V lost 5 bases and J lost 0; bases outside the gene matches: 17. CDR3 sequence reads: CASSPNLLTSGHTSTDTQYF. The CDR3 DNA sequence: TGTGCCAGCAGTCCGAACCTATTGACTAGCGGGCATACTAGCACAGATACGCAGTATTTT.

The V and J genes are TRBV11-3 and TRBJ2-7; no firm D call. Germline V gene data show CDR1 as SGHNT and CDR2 as YENEEA. CDR3 length equals 13 residues. V shed 5 bases and J shed 2 bases, with 10 bases lying between them. Here the CDR3 reads CASSRTETYEQYF. Here the CDR3 DNA reads TGTGCCAGCAGCCGGACGGAAACCTACGAGCAGTACTTC.